These 3 T cell receptor beta chains were all obtained from the same sample, sequenced in a study. The repertoire was sequenced with immunoSEQ multiplex PCR; TCRdb's copy has only in-frame clones and lacks some. The table lists 68,000 or so clones, 80% to 95% of them singletons. Sequencing used PBMCs. The receptors derive from a man aged 40-55 years with rheumatoid arthritis.

The chain uses TRBV4-3 and TRBJ2-7, with D possibly being TRBD1 (6 bases). Germline values: CDR1 LGHNA, CDR2 YSLEER. The CDR3 runs 15 residues. Trimming cost V 3 bases and J 3 bases, with 15 bases left between them. CDR3 DNA sequence: TGCGCCAGCAGCCAGATGACAGGACGATACTACGAGCAGTACTTC. Protein: CASSQMTGRYYEQYF.

The chain joins TRBV12-3 or TRBV12-4 to TRBJ2-1, with unresolved D. V was clipped by 4 bases and J by 7 bases, with 8 bases between them. The CDR3 is made up of 12 amino acids. The CDR3 protein is CASSYLRNEQFF. CDR3 in DNA: TGTGCCAGCAGTTATCTGCGAAATGAGCAGTTCTTC.

The CDR3 DNA sequence: TGTGCCAGCAGCCAAGCGGGCGGGGAGCTGTTTTTT. As protein: CASSQAGGELFF. This sequence joins TRBV14 and TRBJ2-2; D gene ambiguous. Per the germline V gene, CDR1 is SGHDN and CDR2 is FVKESK. The germline V and J ends were trimmed by 1 base and 7 bases, with 4 bases remaining between them. The CDR3 extends over 12 amino acids.